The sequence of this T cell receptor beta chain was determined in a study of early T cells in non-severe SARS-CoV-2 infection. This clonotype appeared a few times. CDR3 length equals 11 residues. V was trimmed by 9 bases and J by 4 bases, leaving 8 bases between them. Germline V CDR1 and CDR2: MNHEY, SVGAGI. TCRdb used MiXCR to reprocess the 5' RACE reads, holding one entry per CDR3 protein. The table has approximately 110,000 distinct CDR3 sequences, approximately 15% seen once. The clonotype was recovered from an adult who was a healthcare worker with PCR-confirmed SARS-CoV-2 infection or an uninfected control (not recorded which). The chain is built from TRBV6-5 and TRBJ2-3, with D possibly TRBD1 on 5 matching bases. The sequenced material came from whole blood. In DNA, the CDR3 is TGTGCCAGTCAAGGGGCAGATACGCAGTATTTT. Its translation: CASQGADTQYF.